Given below is one T cell receptor (beta chain) in context. The antigen is not known. This sample is part of a study of OX40 agonist ivuxolimab in advanced cancers. Study context: Dose-escalation patients were diagnosed with hepatocellular carcinoma, melanoma, renal cell cancer or head and neck cancer. Past anti-PD-1, anti-PD-L1 or anti-CTLA-4 therapy was accepted, and roughly 42% had received some. Study-wide results and limits: Part of the nonresponder group also had normalized T-cell clonal expansion that was low.

The CDR3 runs 14 residues. Germline V gene lookup returns CDR1 SEHNR and CDR2 FQNEAQ (reference sequence). Losses at the gene ends were 5 bases for V and 5 bases for J; bases not matched to a gene: 8. Sequencing used immunoSEQ multiplex PCR; TCRdb keeps in-frame clones, though not all of them. The profile shows 65,000 to 95,000 clones, over 75% of them singletons. Material: CD4+ or CD8+ T cells sorted from blood, obtained in a trial of the OX40 agonist ivuxolimab. This sequence was found in an adult with an advanced solid tumor such as melanoma, head and neck, liver or kidney cancer. The chain combines TRBV7-9 with TRBJ1-2, with 7 nucleotides matching TRBD1. CDR3 region: CASSEGALMYGYTF. The CDR3 DNA sequence: TGTGCCAGCAGCGAGGGGGCGCTTATGTATGGCTACACCTTC.